This entry is about one T cell receptor (beta chain). The antigen remains unidentified. This specimen comes from a study of OX40 agonist ivuxolimab in advanced cancers. About the study: Eligibility rules accepted prior anti-PD-1, anti-PD-L1 or anti-CTLA-4 therapy, and roughly 40% had some. Points from the study as a whole: Doses of 0.1 to 3.0 mg/kg were accompanied by clonal expansion of CD4+ and CD8+ blood T cells by week 6. The mean number of expanded clones was higher in CD8+ T cells than in CD4+.

The table came from immunoSEQ multiplex PCR; TCRdb's copy has only in-frame clones and leaves some out. The repertoire holds tens of thousands of clones, with approximately 85% as singletons. The CDR3 totals 16 residues. J gave up 5 bases and V 4 bases, and 11 bases lay outside the gene matches. Per the germline V gene, CDR1 is MGHRA and CDR2 is YSYEKL. This sample comprised CD4+ or CD8+ T cells sorted from blood, obtained in a trial of the OX40 agonist ivuxolimab. The V call is TRBV4-1, the J call TRBJ2-5; 9 positions agree with TRBD1. This receptor was identified in an adult with an advanced solid tumor such as melanoma, head and neck, liver or kidney cancer. The chain's CDR3 is CASSRVLGQGGETQYF. In DNA form, the CDR3 reads TGCGCCAGCAGCCGAGTGCTGGGACAGGGCGGGGAGACCCAGTACTTC.